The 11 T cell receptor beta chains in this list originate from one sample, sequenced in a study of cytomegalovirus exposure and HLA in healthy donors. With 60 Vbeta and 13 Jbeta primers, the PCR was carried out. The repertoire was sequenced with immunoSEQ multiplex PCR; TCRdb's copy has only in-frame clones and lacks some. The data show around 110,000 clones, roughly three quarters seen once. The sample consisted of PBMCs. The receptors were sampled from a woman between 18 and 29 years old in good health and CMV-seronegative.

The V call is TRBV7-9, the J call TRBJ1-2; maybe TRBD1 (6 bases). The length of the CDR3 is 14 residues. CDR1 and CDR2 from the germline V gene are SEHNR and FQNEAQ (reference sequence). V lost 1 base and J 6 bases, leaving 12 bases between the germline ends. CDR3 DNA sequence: TGTGCCAGCAGCTTAGGAACAGGGCGGGATGGCTACACCTTC. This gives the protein CASSLGTGRDGYTF.

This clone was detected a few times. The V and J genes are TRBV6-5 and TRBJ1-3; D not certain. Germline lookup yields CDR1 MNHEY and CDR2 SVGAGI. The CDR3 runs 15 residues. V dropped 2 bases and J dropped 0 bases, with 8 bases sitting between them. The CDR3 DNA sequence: TGTGCCAGCAGTTACCGGGGTGGCTCTGGAAACACCATATATTTT. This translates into CASSYRGGSGNTIYF.

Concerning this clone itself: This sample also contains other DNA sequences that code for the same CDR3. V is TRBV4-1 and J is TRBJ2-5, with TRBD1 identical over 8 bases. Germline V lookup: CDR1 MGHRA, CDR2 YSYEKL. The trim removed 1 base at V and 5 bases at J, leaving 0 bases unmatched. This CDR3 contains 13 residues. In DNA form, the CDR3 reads TGCGCCAGCAGCCAAGGGACAGGGGAGACCCAGTACTTC. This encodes CASSQGTGETQYF.

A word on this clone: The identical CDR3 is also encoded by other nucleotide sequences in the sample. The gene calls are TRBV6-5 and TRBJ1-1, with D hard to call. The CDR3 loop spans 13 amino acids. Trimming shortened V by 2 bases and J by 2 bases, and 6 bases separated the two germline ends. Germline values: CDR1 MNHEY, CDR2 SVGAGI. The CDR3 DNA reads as TGTGCCAGCAGTTACGGGCGTAACACTGAAGCTTTCTTT. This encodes CASSYGRNTEAFF.

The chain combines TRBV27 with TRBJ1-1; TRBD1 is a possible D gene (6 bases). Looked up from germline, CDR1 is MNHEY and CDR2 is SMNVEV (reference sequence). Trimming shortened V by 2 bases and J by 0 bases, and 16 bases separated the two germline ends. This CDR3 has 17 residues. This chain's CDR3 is CASSLRPGVGMNTEAFF. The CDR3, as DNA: TGTGCCAGCAGTTTACGGCCAGGGGTGGGGATGAACACTGAAGCTTTCTTT.

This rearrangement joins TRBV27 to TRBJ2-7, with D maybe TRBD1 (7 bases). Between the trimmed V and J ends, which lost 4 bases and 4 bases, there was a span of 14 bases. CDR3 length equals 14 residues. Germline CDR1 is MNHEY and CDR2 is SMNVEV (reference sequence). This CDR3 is CASSSGAGGYEQYF. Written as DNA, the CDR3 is TGTGCCAGCAGTTCCGGGGCAGGGGGGTACGAGCAGTACTTC.

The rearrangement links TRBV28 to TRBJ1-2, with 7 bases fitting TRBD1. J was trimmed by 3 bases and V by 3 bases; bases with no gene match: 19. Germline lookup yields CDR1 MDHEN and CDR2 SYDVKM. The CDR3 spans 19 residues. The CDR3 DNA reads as TGTGCCAGCAGTTTTGCGAGACAGGGCAGAAAGGAGGGGTACTATGGCTACACCTTC. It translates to CASSFARQGRKEGYYGYTF.

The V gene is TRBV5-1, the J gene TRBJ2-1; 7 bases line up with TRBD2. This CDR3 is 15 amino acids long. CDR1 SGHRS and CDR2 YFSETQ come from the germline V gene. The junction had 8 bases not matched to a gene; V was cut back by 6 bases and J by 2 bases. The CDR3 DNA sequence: TGCGCCAGCACCCCTGGCGGGGGTACCTACAATGAGCAGTTCTTC. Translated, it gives CASTPGGGTYNEQFF.

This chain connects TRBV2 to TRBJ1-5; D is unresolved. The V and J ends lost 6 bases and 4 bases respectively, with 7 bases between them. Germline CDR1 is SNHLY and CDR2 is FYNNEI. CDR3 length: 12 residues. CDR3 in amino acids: CASRGSNQPQHF. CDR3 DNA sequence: TGTGCCAGCAGGGGGAGTAATCAGCCCCAGCATTTT.

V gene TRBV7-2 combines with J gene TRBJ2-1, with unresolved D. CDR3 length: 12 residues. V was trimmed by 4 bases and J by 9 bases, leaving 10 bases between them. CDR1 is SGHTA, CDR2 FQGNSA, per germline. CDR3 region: CASSSDYGEQFF. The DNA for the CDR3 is TGTGCCAGCAGCTCCGATTACGGTGAGCAGTTCTTC.

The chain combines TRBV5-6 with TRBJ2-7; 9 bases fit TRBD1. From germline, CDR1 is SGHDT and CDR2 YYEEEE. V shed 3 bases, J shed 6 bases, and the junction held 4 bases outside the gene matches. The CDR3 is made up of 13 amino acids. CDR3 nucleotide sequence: TGTGCCAGCAGCTCCGGACAGGGGCGCGAGCAGTACTTC. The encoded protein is CASSSGQGREQYF.